These 18 T cell receptor beta chains were all obtained from the same sample, sequenced in a study of cytomegalovirus exposure and HLA in healthy donors (TCRdb year 2017). The library was generated by the immunoSEQ multiplex PCR assay. A mixture of 60 forward primers for TCR Vbeta segments and 13 reverse primers for TCR Jbeta segments was used in the multiplex PCR. TCRdb mirrors the immuneACCESS table, restricted to in-frame sequences. Some clones are absent from its copies; in checked studies, under half trace to an unresolved V gene, and the reason for the others is unknown. This sample holds 75,000 to 95,000 clones; about 73% were observed only once. About 4.6% of the sample rests with the top ten. The specimen was PBMCs. These receptors were collected from a woman between 40 and 55 years old in good health and CMV-seropositive.

Details on this clone: One junction end disagrees with the germline gene, perhaps due to a read error. V is TRBV7-9 and J is TRBJ2-7; 9 bases are shared with TRBD1. The CDR3 has 14 residues. Per the germline V gene, CDR1 is SEHNR and CDR2 is FQNEAQ (reference sequence). CDR3 residues: CASSQGQGRYEQYF. Written as DNA, the CDR3 is TGCGCCAGCAGCCAAGGACAGGGGAGATACGAGCAGTACTTC.

This clone was observed many times. The rearrangement links TRBV5-6 to TRBJ1-4; TRBD1 matches 7 bases. Germline CDR1 is SGHDT and CDR2 is YYEEEE. V lost 4 bases, J lost 5 bases, and 11 bases stayed unmatched. This CDR3 region has 16 residues. CDR3 protein: CASSPRDRDLNEKLFF. DNA of the CDR3: TGTGCCAGCAGCCCGCGGGACAGAGACTTAAATGAAAAACTGTTTTTT.

This chain links TRBV29-1 with TRBJ2-1; 8 bases fit TRBD2. With 3 bases clipped from V and 4 bases from J, the junction kept 5 bases outside the gene matches. CDR3 length: 14 amino acids. In germline, CDR1 is SQVTM, CDR2 ANQGSEA. This chain's CDR3 is CSVDTSGQYNEQFF. The CDR3 region has the DNA TGCAGCGTTGACACTAGCGGCCAATACAATGAGCAGTTCTTC.

This rearrangement joins TRBV19 to TRBJ1-2; D uncertain. Trimming took off 1 base at V and 6 bases at J, with 9 bases between the two ends. The germline V gene has CDR1 LNHDA and CDR2 SQIVND (reference sequence). This CDR3 spans 13 amino acids. CDR3 sequence: CASSIVPGNGYTF. In DNA, the CDR3 is TGTGCCAGTAGTATAGTCCCGGGAAATGGCTACACCTTC.

CDR3 coding DNA: TGTGCCAGTAGCCAGAGACTTAGACTAGCGGGAGCGTACGAGCAGTACTTC. Encoded protein: CASSQRLRLAGAYEQYF. V usage is TRBV19 and J usage is TRBJ2-7, with 12 bases aligning to TRBD2. The junction had 13 bases not matched to a gene; V was cut back by 6 bases and J by 4 bases. Germline V gives CDR1 LNHDA, CDR2 SQIVND (reference sequence). This CDR3 contains 17 residues.

The V gene is TRBV6-5, the J gene TRBJ2-7; 10 positions match TRBD1. This CDR3 contains 15 residues. Looked up from germline, CDR1 is MNHEY and CDR2 is SVGAGI. V lost 0 bases, J lost 5 bases, and 4 bases stayed unmatched. The CDR3 DNA reads as TGTGCCAGCAGTTACTCGGGACAGGGGAACAACGAGCAGTACTTC. Translation: CASSYSGQGNNEQYF.

This rearrangement joins TRBV10-3 to TRBJ1-5; 10 nucleotides line up with TRBD1. Germline V gene lookup returns CDR1 ENHRY and CDR2 SYGVKD. The CDR3 has 13 residues. V dropped 6 bases and J dropped 4; count of bases not matched to a gene: 0. The CDR3 protein is CAIRDRGNQPQHF. The CDR3 nucleotides read TGTGCCATCAGGGACAGGGGGAATCAGCCCCAGCATTTT.

The chain employs TRBV7-3 and TRBJ1-2, with 8 bases aligning to TRBD1. Germline CDR1 is SGHTA and CDR2 is FQGTGA. V trimming: 6 bases; J trimming: 5 bases; junction bases outside the gene matches: 5. CDR3 size: 13 residues. The CDR3 protein is CASRPGTGYGYTF. The CDR3 coding sequence is TGTGCCAGCAGGCCCGGGACAGGTTATGGCTACACCTTC. Full variable domain (missing parts from reference TRBV7-3 and TRBJ1-2): GAGVSQTPSNKVTEKGKYVELRCDPISGHTALYWYRQSLGQGPEFLIYFQGTGAADDSGLPNDRFFAVRPEGSVSTLKIQRTERGDSAVYLCASRPGTGYGYTFGSGTRLTVV.

This clone was found a few times. Written as DNA, the CDR3 is TGTGCCAGCAGCTTAGACTTCTCTGGGGCCAACGTCCTGACTTTC. It is translated as CASSLDFSGANVLTF. This rearrangement joins TRBV7-8 to TRBJ2-6; no reliable D call. The CDR3 consists of 15 residues. Trimming stripped 1 base from V and 0 bases from J, with 4 bases between. CDR1 and CDR2 from the germline V gene are SGHVS and FQNEAQ.

V is TRBV6-1 and J is TRBJ2-5, with a possible D match to TRBD1 (5 bases). This CDR3 is 14 amino acids long. V was clipped by 3 bases and J by 1 base, with 9 bases between them. Looked up from germline, CDR1 is MNHNS and CDR2 is SASEGT. In DNA form, the CDR3 reads TGTGCCAGCAGTGAGAATACAGGCCAAGAGACCCAGTACTTC. Its translation is CASSENTGQETQYF.

In DNA, the CDR3 is TGTGCCTGGATCGCGACAGGGTATGGCTACACCTTC. It specifies CAWIATGYGYTF. V usage is TRBV30 and J usage is TRBJ1-2, with TRBD1 matching 7 bases. Per the germline V gene, CDR1 is GTSNPN and CDR2 is SVGIG (reference sequence). The CDR3 consists of 12 residues. V dropped 4 bases and J dropped 5; count of bases not matched to a gene: 4.

V is TRBV25-1 and J is TRBJ1-5, with a weak D call TRBD1 (6 bases). Trimming removed 7 bases from V and 0 bases from J, with 16 bases in between. The CDR3 loop spans 16 amino acids. Germline V gene sequence: CDR1 MGHDK, CDR2 SYGVNS. The CDR3, as DNA: TGTGCCAGCACTAAACAGGGTGAGTATAGCAATCAGCCCCAGCATTTT. Amino acids: CASTKQGEYSNQPQHF.

This chain joins TRBV2 and TRBJ2-3, with 7 bases lining up with TRBD1. Germline trimming cut 8 bases from V and 0 bases from J; bases unmatched to any gene: 11. The CDR3 runs to 16 residues. The V gene's germline CDR1 is SNHLY and CDR2 FYNNEI. CDR3 nucleotides: TGTGCCAGCGGGGGAGACAGGGTCTCTAGCACAGATACGCAGTATTTT. It yields the protein CASGGDRVSSTDTQYF. The entire variable domain, with the rest obtained from reference TRBV2 and TRBJ2-3, is as follows: EPEVTQTPSHQVTQMGQEVILRCVPISNHLYFYWYRQILGQKVEFLVSFYNNEISEKSEIFDDQFSVERPDGSNFTLKIRSTKLEDSAMYFCASGGDRVSSTDTQYFGPGTRLTVL.

This clone was seen once. The chain combines TRBV10-3 with TRBJ2-1; D is ambiguous. The CDR3 sequence is 16 residues long. V lost 0 bases, J lost 3 bases, and 12 bases lay in between. CDR1 is ENHRY, CDR2 SYGVKD, per germline. CDR3 in DNA: TGTGCCATCAGTGAGTCGAATTTCGGCGGCTACAATGAGCAGTTCTTC. Its translation is CAISESNFGGYNEQFF.

This sequence joins TRBV15 and TRBJ2-3, with D perhaps TRBD2 (5 bases). V lost 1 base and J lost 6, with 11 bases in between. This CDR3 contains 14 residues. Germline CDR1 and CDR2: LNHNV and YYDKDF (reference sequence). CDR3 coding DNA: TGTGCCACCAGCAGAGCCCGAGGGCGGGATACGCAGTATTTT. Translated, it gives CATSRARGRDTQYF.

The chain combines TRBV19 with TRBJ2-2; a weak D match, TRBD1 (6 bases). Germline V gene data show CDR1 as LNHDA and CDR2 as SQIVND (reference sequence). V gave up 7 bases and J gave up 0 bases, with 9 bases separating them. CDR3 length: 14 amino acids. In nucleotides, the CDR3 is TGTGCCAGTAAGGACAGTGCGAACACCGGGGAGCTGTTTTTT. Its translation: CASKDSANTGELFF.

The chain uses TRBV5-1 and TRBJ2-3, with D hard to call. Deletions cut 2 bases from V and 1 base from J, with 8 bases between. The germline V gene encodes CDR1 SGHRS and CDR2 YFSETQ. The CDR3 is made up of 14 amino acids. This CDR3 reads CASSFSRRTDTQYF. The DNA for the CDR3 is TGCGCCAGCAGCTTTTCCAGGCGCACAGATACGCAGTATTTT.

The chain carries TRBV5-1 and TRBJ2-3; TRBD1 aligns across 9 bases. The CDR3 length is 16 residues. In germline, CDR1 is SGHRS, CDR2 YFSETQ. Trimming at V came to 4 bases and at J to 1 base, leaving 7 bases not matched to a gene. CDR3 in DNA: TGCGCCAGCAGCAGGGGACAGGGTACTCGCACAGATACGCAGTATTTT. Its translation: CASSRGQGTRTDTQYF.